The 20 T cell receptor beta chains given below trace back to one sample, sequenced in a study of CD8 T cells in ankylosing spondylitis. The study's findings and limits: Characteristic, it appeared, of ankylosing spondylitis blood was a TCR beta motif of several highly homologous variants.

TCRdb re-analysed the 5' RACE reads in MiXCR, keeping a single row per CDR3 protein. The table has 100,000 or so distinct CDR3 sequences, just under 9% seen once; the top ten hold approximately 30%. What these receptors recognize is not known. Sequencing used blood, either unsorted or a sorted T cell fraction (not recorded which). The source is a male donor with ankylosing spondylitis.

The chain joins TRBV14 to TRBJ2-7; the D gene is possibly TRBD2 (6 bases). Germline V gene sequence: CDR1 SGHDN, CDR2 FVKESK. The length of the CDR3 is 16 residues. Trimming pared 0 bases from V and 4 bases from J, leaving 16 bases between. The CDR3 DNA sequence: TGTGCCAGCAGCCAAGATCTCAGGAGGGCCCCTTACGAGCAGTACTTC. This gives the protein CASSQDLRRAPYEQYF. Looking up the rest from reference TRBV14 and TRBJ2-7 gives the full variable domain: EAGVTQFPSHSVIEKGQTVTLRCDPISGHDNLYWYRRVMGKEIKFLLHFVKESKQDESGMPNNRFLAERTGGTYSTLKVQPAELEDSGVYFCASSQDLRRAPYEQYFGPGTRLTVT.

This chain links TRBV18 with TRBJ2-2; 7 nucleotides align to TRBD1. The CDR3 contains 14 residues. In germline, CDR1 is KGHSH, CDR2 LQKENI. The CDR3 DNA reads as TGTCGATTCCGGCAGGGGGTGAACACCGGGGAGCTGTTTTTT. This translates into CRFRQGVNTGELFF. The whole variable domain, filled in from reference TRBV18 and TRBJ2-2, reads NAGVMQNPRHLVRRRGQEARLRCSPMKGHSHVYWYRQLPEEGLKFMVYLQKENIIDESGMPKERFSAEFPKEGPSILRIQQVVRGDSAAYFCRFRQGVNTGELFFGEGSRLTVL.

In this sample, this clonotype turned up a few times. This sequence joins TRBV12-3 or TRBV12-4 and TRBJ2-1; D perhaps matches TRBD2 (6 bases). CDR3 length: 12 residues. Trimming cost V 5 bases and J 5 bases, with 7 bases left between them. CDR3 sequence reads: CASSRLDNEQFF. Here the CDR3 DNA reads TGTGCCAGCAGTAGACTAGACAATGAGCAGTTCTTC.

This clonotype was detected many times. The J gene is TRBJ2-6, the V gene TRBV4-1; 8 bases agree with TRBD1. V lost 3 bases to trimming and J lost 0 bases; unmatched junction nucleotides: 7. This CDR3 comprises 18 residues. Germline CDR1 MGHRA, CDR2 YSYEKL. CDR3: CASSQTGQGLSGANVLTF. DNA for the CDR3: TGCGCCAGCAGCCAGACAGGACAGGGACTCTCTGGGGCCAACGTCCTGACTTTC.

At least ten counts were recorded for this clonotype. J is TRBJ1-3 and V is TRBV7-8; 7 nucleotides line up with TRBD1. J gave up 0 bases and V 2 bases, and 7 bases lay outside the gene matches. The germline V gene has CDR1 SGHVS and CDR2 FQNEAQ. The CDR3 has 17 amino acids. This CDR3 reads CASSLYGTASSGNTIYF. The CDR3 nucleotides read TGTGCCAGCAGCTTATATGGGACAGCGAGCTCTGGAAACACCATATATTTT. Combining the CDR3 with reference TRBV7-8 and TRBJ1-3 gives the whole variable domain GAGVSQSPRYKVAKRGQDVALRCDPISGHVSLFWYQQALGQGPEFLTYFQNEAQLDKSGLPSDRFFAERPEGSVSTLKIQRTQQEDSAVYLCASSLYGTASSGNTIYFGEGSWLTVV.

Many counts were recorded for this clonotype. This sequence joins TRBV6-2 or TRBV6-3 and TRBJ2-7; D is unresolved. The ends were cut back, 2 bases at V and 0 bases at J, with 11 bases in the middle. CDR1 MNHEY and CDR2 SVGEGT come from the germline V gene. The CDR3 extends over 15 amino acids. The CDR3 here is CASSYLLDSSYEQYF. DNA of the CDR3: TGTGCCAGCAGTTACCTACTGGATAGCTCCTACGAGCAGTACTTC.

This clonotype has at least ten counts. The V and J genes are TRBV20-1 and TRBJ2-3; 10 bases fit TRBD2. Germline V gene lookup returns CDR1 DFQATT and CDR2 SNEGSKA (reference sequence). CDR3 length: 19 residues. Losses at the gene ends were 3 bases for V and 1 base for J; bases not matched to a gene: 16. The CDR3 DNA sequence: TGCAGTGCTAGGGCTCCCCCTAGCGGGAGTACTCTGGGCACAGATACGCAGTATTTT. Translating gives CSARAPPSGSTLGTDTQYF.

The table lists this clonotype with many counts. The CDR3 coding sequence is TGTGCCAGCAGCCAAGATCTGGTAGGGAGCGACATATACATTCAGTACTTC. Its translation is CASSQDLVGSDIYIQYF. The rearrangement joins TRBV3-1 to TRBJ2-4, with TRBD2 as a possible D gene (5 bases). This CDR3 is 17 amino acids long. The germline V and J ends were trimmed by 0 bases and 8 bases, with 20 bases remaining between them. The germline V gene encodes CDR1 LGHDT and CDR2 YNNKEL (reference sequence).

In this sample, this clonotype turned up many times. CDR3 in DNA: TGCAGCGCTATGGGGACTAGCGGGAGAGGAATCTACAATGAGCAGTTCTTC. Residues: CSAMGTSGRGIYNEQFF. The V call is TRBV29-1, the J call TRBJ2-1; 14 nucleotides agree with TRBD2. V was pared by 7 bases and J by 3 bases, with 11 bases of the junction left unmatched. The CDR3 loop spans 17 amino acids. Germline V gene lookup returns CDR1 SQVTM and CDR2 ANQGSEA.

In its sample, this clonotype was seen a few times. This sequence joins TRBV5-5 and TRBJ2-3; TRBD2 matches 8 bases. Trimming at V came to 0 bases and at J to 2 bases, leaving 5 bases not matched to a gene. This CDR3 region has 16 residues. Germline V gives CDR1 SGHKS, CDR2 YYEKEE (reference sequence). CDR3 amino acids: CASSLVVAGYTDTQYF. The CDR3 DNA sequence: TGTGCCAGCAGCTTGGTCGTAGCGGGGTACACAGATACGCAGTATTTT.

This clonotype has just a few counts. The chain combines TRBV15 with TRBJ2-7; 8 bases align to TRBD2. V shed 0 bases and J 2 bases; nucleotides not matched to a gene: 3. This CDR3 contains 15 residues. The germline V gene encodes CDR1 LNHNV and CDR2 YYDKDF (reference sequence). The CDR3 bases are TGTGCCACCAGCAGAGACAGCGGGGGTGCCTACGAGCAGTACTTC. It encodes CATSRDSGGAYEQYF.

This chain connects TRBV5-1 to TRBJ2-7; 8 nucleotides align to TRBD1. Germline V gives CDR1 SGHRS, CDR2 YFSETQ. V shed 4 bases, J shed 3 bases, and the junction held 3 bases outside the gene matches. This CDR3 contains 13 residues. The CDR3 loop reads CASSHGTGYEQYF. Here the CDR3 DNA reads TGCGCCAGCAGCCATGGGACAGGCTACGAGCAGTACTTC.

This clonotype was seen a few times. The gene calls are TRBV5-1 and TRBJ2-1; TRBD2 matches 9 bases. Unmatched junction bases numbered 10, after V lost 4 bases and J lost 2 bases. CDR3 length: 17 amino acids. CDR1 is SGHRS and CDR2 is YFSETQ in the germline V gene. The DNA of the CDR3 is TGCGCCAGCAGCGCTTCCCTGGGCGGGAGGGCCTACAATGAGCAGTTCTTC. Translation: CASSASLGGRAYNEQFF. Variable domain in full (rest from reference TRBV5-1 and TRBJ2-1): KAGVTQTPRYLIKTRGQQVTLSCSPISGHRSVSWYQQTPGQGLQFLFEYFSETQRNKGNFPGRFSGRQFSNSRSEMNVSTLELGDSALYLCASSASLGGRAYNEQFFGPGTRLTVL.

This clonotype was seen ten or more times. The chain joins TRBV4-2 to TRBJ1-5; perhaps TRBD1 as D (5 bases). The CDR3 has 15 residues. V shed 5 bases and J shed 0 bases, with 11 bases lying between them. From germline, CDR1 is LGHNA and CDR2 YNFKEQ. For the CDR3, the DNA is TGTGCCAGCAGCTCCAGGGAAAATAGCAATCAGCCCCAGCATTTT. Protein: CASSSRENSNQPQHF.

In its sample, this clonotype was seen a few times. V and J are TRBV2 and TRBJ2-1; 9 nucleotides agree with TRBD2. From germline, CDR1 is SNHLY and CDR2 FYNNEI. The V gene end was trimmed by 2 bases and the J gene end by 2 bases; junction bases not matched to a gene: 1. The length of the CDR3 is 15 residues. The CDR3 reads CASSERGGAYNEQFF. The CDR3, as DNA: TGTGCCAGCAGTGAACGCGGGGGGGCCTACAATGAGCAGTTCTTC.

V and J are TRBV2 and TRBJ2-5; a weak D match, TRBD2 (5 bases). Germline-derived CDR1 and CDR2 are SNHLY and FYNNEI. V lost 11 bases and J 2 bases, leaving 21 bases between the germline ends. The CDR3 consists of 15 residues. The CDR3 bases are TGTGCCCGGGGATCGTTCGGCCAAAAGCAAGAGACCCAGTACTTC. This gives the protein CARGSFGQKQETQYF.

This clonotype has a handful of counts. The gene calls are TRBV19 and TRBJ1-3; 8 bases line up with TRBD1. With 6 bases clipped from V and 0 bases from J, the junction kept 4 bases outside the gene matches. CDR3 length equals 15 residues. Germline assignment: CDR1 LNHDA and CDR2 SQIVND (reference sequence). The CDR3 DNA follows: TGTGCCAGTAGGAGAACAGGGGGCTCTGGAAACACCATATATTTT. Protein: CASRRTGGSGNTIYF.

The sample holds many counts of this clonotype. The chain joins TRBV7-8 to TRBJ2-1, with D possibly TRBD1 on 6 matching bases. With 0 bases removed from V and 4 bases from J, the gap between germline ends came to 13 bases. The CDR3 is 16 amino acids. Germline CDR1 is SGHVS and CDR2 is FQNEAQ. This CDR3 reads CASSLAFRGPYNEQFF. The CDR3 DNA sequence: TGTGCCAGCAGCTTAGCGTTCAGGGGTCCATACAATGAGCAGTTCTTC.

This clonotype showed up just a few times. The V and J genes are TRBV5-4 and TRBJ2-7, with 13 bases lining up with TRBD2. The V and J ends lost 3 bases and 2 bases, in that order; junction bases with no gene match: 17. In germline, CDR1 is SGHNT, CDR2 YYREEE (reference sequence). The CDR3 is 20 amino acids. CDR3 bases: TGTGCCAGCAGCTCTGACGCCGGGACTAGCGGGATTCGCGGGGCCTACGAGCAGTACTTC. Its protein product is CASSSDAGTSGIRGAYEQYF.

This clonotype was found a few times. The CDR3 protein is CASSPLAGGWYEQYV. CDR3 in DNA: TGTGCCAGCAGTCCCCTAGCGGGAGGGTGGTACGAGCAGTACGTC. This chain joins TRBV6-1 and TRBJ2-7; 12 nucleotides agree with TRBD2. Per the germline V gene, CDR1 is MNHNS and CDR2 is SASEGT. This CDR3 spans 15 amino acids. After removal of 5 bases from V and 4 bases from J, the junction contained 6 bases not matched to a gene.